The next 21 T cell receptor beta chains were all read from a single sample in a study of identical twins. TCRdb fed the 5' RACE reads into MiXCR, producing one record per CDR3 protein. The table records some 330,000 distinct CDR3 sequences, roughly 10% of them present only once. Sequenced sample: naive T cells sorted from blood. These receptors were collected from a woman aged 45 to 65 in good health.

This clonotype was detected many times. The V and J genes are TRBV12-3 or TRBV12-4 and TRBJ2-2; no firm D call. V lost 3 bases and J lost 0, with 8 bases in between. CDR3 size: 15 residues. CDR3 bases: TGTGCCAGCAGTTTTGAACCCTCGAACACCGGGGAGCTGTTTTTT. This codes for CASSFEPSNTGELFF.

This clonotype showed up just a few times. V usage is TRBV4-2 and J usage is TRBJ2-3; TRBD2 aligns across 8 bases. CDR1 and CDR2 from the germline V gene are LGHNA and YNFKEQ. With V trimmed by 1 base and J by 5 bases, 8 bases remained unmatched. CDR3 length equals 16 residues. The CDR3 loop is CASSQVGGRIQDTQYF. CDR3 coding DNA: TGTGCCAGCAGCCAAGTTGGCGGGAGGATTCAAGATACGCAGTATTTT.

This clonotype showed up many times. The V and J genes are TRBV5-1 and TRBJ2-3, with 7 nucleotides matching TRBD2. The CDR3 is 16 amino acids. The junction had 8 bases not matched to a gene; V was cut back by 3 bases and J by 1 base. Germline V gene lookup returns CDR1 SGHRS and CDR2 YFSETQ. The DNA of the CDR3 is TGCGCCAGCAGCTACAACCAGCGGGGAGGCACAGATACGCAGTATTTT. Translating it yields CASSYNQRGGTDTQYF. The full variable domain, in which reference TRBV5-1 and TRBJ2-3 provide the parts outside the CDR3, is KAGVTQTPRYLIKTRGQQVTLSCSPISGHRSVSWYQQTPGQGLQFLFEYFSETQRNKGNFPGRFSGRQFSNSRSEMNVSTLELGDSALYLCASSYNQRGGTDTQYFGPGTRLTVL.

This sequence joins TRBV5-1 and TRBJ2-6, with 9 bases identical to TRBD1. The trim removed 7 bases at V and 2 bases at J, leaving 10 bases unmatched. Germline V gene data show CDR1 as SGHRS and CDR2 as YFSETQ. This CDR3 contains 17 residues. CDR3 residues: CASGSGTGFAGANVLTF. In DNA form, the CDR3 reads TGCGCCAGCGGATCCGGGACAGGGTTTGCTGGGGCCAACGTCCTGACTTTC.

This clonotype was found a few times. The V call is TRBV11-1, the J call TRBJ2-1; 13 nucleotides align to TRBD2. V trimming: 4 bases; J trimming: 8 bases; junction bases outside the gene matches: 5. Germline V CDR1 and CDR2: SGHAT, FQDESV (reference sequence). The CDR3 consists of 15 residues. This CDR3 is CASSSRGLAGYEQFF. CDR3 bases: TGTGCCAGCAGCTCTCGGGGACTAGCGGGATATGAGCAGTTCTTC.

This clonotype has only a few counts. The chain is built from TRBV7-9 and TRBJ2-1; a weak D match, TRBD2 (6 bases). The V and J ends lost 6 bases and 12 bases respectively, with 15 bases between them. This CDR3 has 12 amino acids. Germline assignment: CDR1 SEHNR and CDR2 FQNEAQ (reference sequence). The DNA for the CDR3 is TGTGCCAGCAGTGTCAGCTGGGAGGTGCAGTTCTTC. Translated: CASSVSWEVQFF. Complete variable domain (other parts from reference TRBV7-9 and TRBJ2-1): DTGVSQNPRHKITKRGQNVTFRCDPISEHNRLYWYRQTLGQGPEFLTYFQNEAQLEKSRLLSDRFSAERPKGSFSTLEIQRTEQGDSAMYLCASSVSWEVQFFGPGTRLTVL.

The sample holds a few counts of this clonotype. The V and J genes are TRBV20-1 and TRBJ2-5; D is ambiguous. Germline V gene sequence: CDR1 DFQATT, CDR2 SNEGSKA (reference sequence). CDR3 size: 13 residues. V was trimmed by 3 bases and J by 0 bases, leaving 8 bases between them. As DNA, the CDR3 is TGCAGTGCTAGTTGGGTAGACCAAGAGACCCAGTACTTC. Translated, it gives CSASWVDQETQYF.

A few counts support this clonotype. The chain employs TRBV6-5 and TRBJ2-3, with D hard to call. V lost 0 bases and J 4 bases, leaving 8 bases between the germline ends. The V gene's germline CDR1 is MNHEY and CDR2 SVGAGI. This CDR3 comprises 14 residues. The DNA of the CDR3 is TGTGCCAGCAGTTACTCGAAAGGACCAGATACGCAGTATTTT. It is translated as CASSYSKGPDTQYF.

The V gene is TRBV7-9, the J gene TRBJ2-1; D gene uncertain. This CDR3 region has 11 residues. V was shortened by 2 bases and J by 8 bases, with 4 bases between the two germline ends. Looked up from germline, CDR1 is SEHNR and CDR2 is FQNEAQ (reference sequence). Written as DNA, the CDR3 is TGTGCCAGCAGCTTACACTATGAGCAGTTCTTC. Translated, it gives CASSLHYEQFF.

The chain recombines TRBV9 with TRBJ2-5; D is unclear. CDR1 is SGDLS and CDR2 is YYNGEE in the germline V gene. V gave up 3 bases and J gave up 5 bases, with 17 bases separating them. The CDR3 extends over 15 amino acids. CDR3 residues: CASSALLAIGETQYF. CDR3 coding DNA: TGTGCCAGCAGCGCCCTTTTGGCCATTGGGGAGACCCAGTACTTC.

The gene calls are TRBV14 and TRBJ2-7; D uncertain. Trimming stripped 4 bases from V and 0 bases from J, with 7 bases between. The CDR3 runs 13 residues. Germline V gene data show CDR1 as SGHDN and CDR2 as FVKESK. The CDR3 sequence: CASSRVLSYEQYF. CDR3 coding DNA: TGTGCCAGCAGCCGGGTCCTCTCCTACGAGCAGTACTTC. Full variable domain (outside the CDR3, taken from reference TRBV14 and TRBJ2-7): EAGVTQFPSHSVIEKGQTVTLRCDPISGHDNLYWYRRVMGKEIKFLLHFVKESKQDESGMPNNRFLAERTGGTYSTLKVQPAELEDSGVYFCASSRVLSYEQYFGPGTRLTVT.

This clonotype was detected many times. The V and J genes are TRBV15 and TRBJ2-3; the D gene is possibly TRBD2 (6 bases). Germline V CDR1 and CDR2: LNHNV, YYDKDF (reference sequence). The V and J ends lost 0 bases and 0 bases respectively, with 10 bases between them. The CDR3 runs 16 residues. In nucleotides, the CDR3 is TGTGCCACCAGCAGAGATCCGGGAGTGAGCACAGATACGCAGTATTTT. This encodes CATSRDPGVSTDTQYF.

This clonotype was counted many times. This chain's CDR3 is CASSEQGQGQTEAFF. CDR3 bases: TGCGCCAGCAGCGAGCAAGGACAGGGCCAAACTGAAGCTTTCTTT. The V gene is TRBV5-1, the J gene TRBJ1-1; 8 nucleotides align to TRBD1. The V gene end was trimmed by 4 bases and the J gene end by 5 bases; junction bases not matched to a gene: 10. Germline CDR1 SGHRS, CDR2 YFSETQ. This CDR3 is 15 amino acids long.

Ten or more counts support this clonotype. The chain uses TRBV6-5 and TRBJ1-1; the D gene is possibly TRBD1 (5 bases). The CDR3 is made up of 16 amino acids. From germline, CDR1 is MNHEY and CDR2 SVGAGI. Trimming stripped 5 bases from V and 4 bases from J, with 20 bases between. In nucleotides, the CDR3 is TGTGCCAGCAGTCACCCGGGGCGCGTGAGGGGCACTGAAGCTTTCTTT. Translation gives CASSHPGRVRGTEAFF.

V gene TRBV20-1 combines with J gene TRBJ2-2; 14 bases agree with TRBD2. There are 19 residues in the CDR3. Germline assignment: CDR1 DFQATT and CDR2 SNEGSKA (reference sequence). With 0 bases clipped from V and 7 bases from J, the junction kept 13 bases outside the gene matches. The CDR3 region is CSARDRGGTSGRRNGELFF. In nucleotides, the CDR3 is TGCAGTGCTAGAGATCGGGGGGGGACTAGCGGGAGAAGGAACGGGGAGCTGTTTTTT.

This clonotype was picked up a small number of times. Since no conserved phenylalanine or tryptophan closes the CDR3, a read error is the likely cause. It is unclear where the CDR3 begins or ends on the DNA, so no DNA is shown, and the CDR3 is as TCRdb lists it. The rearrangement links TRBV6-1 to TRBJ2-3; the table's D call, TRBD2, has no DNA check behind it. Per germline, CDR1 MNHNS and CDR2 SASEGT. The CDR3 contains 12 residues when both ends are counted. CDR3 sequence: CASSEASGRPQP.

In this sample, this clonotype turned up a few times. This chain joins TRBV7-9 and TRBJ1-2, with 10 bases aligning to TRBD1. Per the germline V gene, CDR1 is SEHNR and CDR2 is FQNEAQ (reference sequence). The J segment lost 4 bases and the V segment lost 3 bases, leaving 11 bases of the junction unmatched. The CDR3 is 17 amino acids. The CDR3 region is CASSFAGTGVGTYGYTF. CDR3 sequence (DNA): TGTGCCAGCAGCTTCGCCGGGACAGGGGTAGGAACCTATGGCTACACCTTC.

This clonotype was counted ten times or more. The rearrangement joins TRBV5-1 to TRBJ1-1; D is perhaps TRBD1 (6 bases). V lost 2 bases, J lost 1 base, and 12 bases lay in between. Germline values: CDR1 SGHRS, CDR2 YFSETQ. This CDR3 comprises 15 residues. The CDR3 reads CASSLTGHQNTEAFF. CDR3 in DNA: TGCGCCAGCAGCTTAACGGGACATCAGAACACTGAAGCTTTCTTT.

This clonotype was recorded a few times. The rearrangement links TRBV5-1 to TRBJ1-5; D gene unclear. The CDR3 totals 17 residues. Trimming cost V 1 base and J 3 bases, with 17 bases left between them. Germline loops: CDR1 SGHRS, CDR2 YFSETQ. CDR3 DNA: TGCGCCAGCAGCTTGTGGCCCCAAACAGAACACAATCAGCCCCAGCATTTT. Amino acids: CASSLWPQTEHNQPQHF.

This clonotype was observed at least ten times. The chain uses TRBV7-2 and TRBJ2-7, with 7 bases lining up with TRBD1. J was trimmed by 3 bases and V by 2 bases; bases with no gene match: 4. The length of the CDR3 is 14 residues. In germline, CDR1 is SGHTA, CDR2 FQGNSA. The CDR3 DNA is TGTGCCAGCAGCTTATCTGCAGGGGGCTACGAGCAGTACTTC. This encodes CASSLSAGGYEQYF.

This clonotype was observed a handful of times. V usage is TRBV2 and J usage is TRBJ2-3; 8 nucleotides line up with TRBD1. Germline trimming cut 3 bases from V and 4 bases from J; bases unmatched to any gene: 3. This CDR3 comprises 14 residues. Germline V CDR1 and CDR2: SNHLY, FYNNEI. The CDR3 spells CASSDQGAADTQYF. The CDR3 DNA sequence: TGTGCCAGCAGTGATCAGGGGGCTGCAGATACGCAGTATTTT.